A selection of T cell receptor beta chains follows, all from one sample in a study of CD8 T cells in Susac syndrome. TCRdb fed the immunoSEQ multiplex PCR reads into MiXCR, producing one record per CDR3 protein. The sample carries 150,000 to 200,000 distinct CDR3 sequences, roughly nine tenths recorded once. What was sequenced was CD4+ T cells from PBMCs. Receptor source: a human donor with Susac syndrome. Each CDR3 is given with its conserved first and last residue. D genes are given only for firm matches. Clone size is stated in some rows and not others, as once, few, many or a class when expanded.

TRBV5-1,TRBD2,TRBJ2-1,15,-,CASSPGLAGLDEQFF,TGCGCCAGCAGCCCTGGACTAGCGGGATTGGATGAGCAGTTCTTC
TRBV6-1,-,TRBJ2-7,13,once,CASKEFGSYEQYF,TGTGCCAGCAAGGAGTTTGGGTCCTACGAGCAGTACTTC
TRBV7-2,TRBD2,TRBJ2-7,15,-,CASSKPGGSTYEQYF,TGTGCCAGCAGCAAACCCGGCGGGAGTACCTACGAGCAGTACTTC
TRBV20-1,-,TRBJ2-3,12,-,CSARDGGYTQYF,TGCAGTGCTAGAGATGGGGGCTATACGCAGTATTTT
TRBV20-1,-,TRBJ1-6,14,-,CSASNVIQNSPLHF,TGCAGTGCTAGTAACGTCATTCAAAATTCACCCCTCCACTTT
TRBV14,-,TRBJ2-7,14,-,CASSQDLLAKEQYF,TGTGCCAGCAGCCAAGATCTTCTAGCAAAGGAGCAGTACTTC
TRBV9,-,TRBJ2-1,12,-,CASSATFNEQFF,TGTGCCAGCAGCGCGACCTTCAATGAGCAGTTCTTC
TRBV5-6,TRBD1,TRBJ1-2,16,-,CASSLDGTGVLYGYTF,TGTGCCAGCAGCTTGGACGGGACAGGGGTGTTGTATGGCTACACCTTC
TRBV27,TRBD1,TRBJ2-1,15,-,CASNSWTGGYNEQFF,TGTGCCAGCAACTCTTGGACAGGGGGCTACAATGAGCAGTTCTTC
TRBV20-1,TRBD2,TRBJ2-1,18,-,CSARVASGNGGSYNEQFF,TGCAGTGCTAGAGTGGCTAGCGGGAATGGGGGCTCCTACAATGAGCAGTTCTTC
TRBV5-4,TRBD2,TRBJ2-3,17,-,CASSSGLAGGITDTQYF,TGTGCCAGCAGCTCCGGACTAGCGGGAGGGATTACAGATACGCAGTATTTT
TRBV11-2,-,TRBJ2-5,15,few,CASSFQGTLGETQYF,TGTGCCAGCAGCTTTCAGGGGACGTTAGGAGAGACCCAGTACTTC
TRBV2,TRBD2,TRBJ2-7,16,-,CASRRLAGVSSYEQYF,TGTGCCAGCAGGCGACTAGCGGGAGTTAGCTCCTACGAGCAGTACTTC
TRBV7-2,TRBD1,TRBJ1-2,13,few,CASSWGQGGGYTF,TGTGCCAGCAGTTGGGGACAGGGAGGGGGCTACACCTTC
TRBV6-5,TRBD2,TRBJ2-5,17,-,CASSWGSSGGAQETQYF,TGTGCCAGCAGTTGGGGCTCTAGCGGGGGGGCCCAAGAGACCCAGTACTTC
TRBV18,-,TRBJ1-1,14,-,CASSPLRLNTEAFF,TGTGCCAGCTCACCACTCAGGTTGAACACTGAAGCTTTCTTT
TRBV7-9,-,TRBJ1-2,13,-,CASSLVTGFGYTF,TGTGCCAGCAGCTTAGTAACGGGGTTCGGCTACACCTTC
TRBV28,TRBD1,TRBJ1-2,17,-,CASSLPPPGQGGYGYTF,TGTGCCAGCAGTTTACCCCCTCCGGGACAGGGCGGCTATGGCTACACCTTC
TRBV20-1,-,TRBJ1-5,13,-,CSAKLLTNQPQHF,TGCAGTGCGAAGCTCCTCACCAATCAGCCCCAGCATTTT
TRBV7-3,TRBD2,TRBJ2-1,15,-,CASSFGSGRGGEQFF,TGTGCCAGCAGCTTTGGGAGCGGGAGGGGAGGTGAGCAGTTCTTC
TRBV6-2/TRBV6-3,-,TRBJ2-7,13,-,CASSYGRTHEQYF,TGTGCCAGCAGTTACGGGCGGACCCACGAGCAGTACTTC
TRBV20-1,-,TRBJ2-3,13,-,CSARDARADTQYF,TGCAGTGCTCGGGACGCCCGCGCAGATACGCAGTATTTT
TRBV6-5,TRBD1,TRBJ1-2,15,-,CASRSTGYSNYGYTF,TGTGCCAGCAGGTCGACAGGGTATTCTAACTATGGCTACACCTTC
TRBV5-1,TRBD1,TRBJ1-1,14,few,CASSLGGQHTEAFF,TGCGCCAGCAGCTTGGGGGGACAGCACACTGAAGCTTTCTTT
TRBV18,-,TRBJ1-1,14,-,CASSPSRAVSEAFF,TGTGCCAGCTCACCATCCAGGGCGGTGAGTGAAGCTTTCTTT
TRBV14,-,TRBJ1-5,13,few,CASSQAENQPQHF,TGTGCCAGCAGCCAAGCGGAGAATCAGCCCCAGCATTTT
TRBV12-3/TRBV12-4,TRBD1,TRBJ1-5,16,-,CASSLMGQGEGQPQHF,TGTGCCAGCAGTTTAATGGGACAGGGAGAAGGGCAGCCCCAGCATTTT
TRBV6-2/TRBV6-3,TRBD1,TRBJ2-6,18,once,CASSKRQGPSSGANVLTF,TGTGCCAGCAGTAAAAGACAGGGGCCTAGCTCTGGGGCCAACGTCCTGACTTTC
TRBV13,TRBD1,TRBJ2-7,17,-,CASSLHPGWDRDYEQYF,TGTGCCAGCAGCTTACATCCCGGCTGGGACAGGGACTACGAGCAGTACTTC
TRBV7-8,-,TRBJ2-3,15,-,CASSLVAGSVDTQYF,TGTGCCAGCAGCTTAGTTGCGGGGTCGGTTGATACGCAGTATTTT
TRBV18,TRBD1,TRBJ2-5,14,few,CASSPPGQTFPPYF,TGTGCCAGCTCACCACCGGGACAGACCTTCCCACCATATTTC
TRBV5-6,-,TRBJ2-7,13,-,CASGASGLNEQYF,TGTGCCAGCGGCGCCTCTGGGCTCAACGAGCAGTACTTC
TRBV4-1,-,TRBJ2-5,16,few,CASNPRQDMPQETQYF,TGCGCCAGCAACCCCCGCCAGGATATGCCCCAAGAGACCCAGTACTTC